This T cell receptor (beta chain) was observed in a study of blood T cell repertoires in COVID-19. At the level of the study: COVID-19 samples, acute and convalescent, were from the United States, Italy and Spain. The cDNA or gDNA used as material had been derived from T cells, B-cell-depleted T cells, or PBMCs.

The CDR3 spans 15 residues. The junction had 5 bases not matched to a gene; V was cut back by 3 bases and J by 3 bases. The germline V gene has CDR1 LGHDT and CDR2 YNNKEL (reference sequence). Libraries were prepared by immunoSEQ multiplex PCR; TCRdb keeps only in-frame clonotypes and omits some of them. The sample lists around 150,000 clones, around 81% occurring once. The rearrangement uses TRBV3-1 (or the pseudogene TRBV3-2) and TRBJ2-5; 9 bases agree with TRBD2. Material for sequencing was peripheral blood. The sequence was obtained from a man aged 55-75 years with active or convalescent COVID-19. The CDR3 sequence is CASSHGPSGKETQYF. CDR3 nucleotide sequence: TGTGCCAGCAGCCACGGTCCTAGCGGGAAAGAGACCCAGTACTTC.